Reported below is one T cell receptor (beta chain). Its antigen is still unknown. This CDR3 contains 16 residues. Produced via immunoSEQ multiplex PCR; TCRdb's table is partial and in-frame only. The sample lists about 2 million clones, approximately 94% occurring once. The record originates from a study of shared clonotypes between healthy human individuals. The naive CD8 population came from CD45RO-negative cells selected for CCR7, without terminally differentiated effector memory CD45RA+ cells. Study results and limitations: Owing to a small donor count, the genetic and exposure-history diversity represented was limited. Naive CD4 clonotypes overlapped across a handful of donors at roughly 5%.

This TCR came from a young man in good health. The rearrangement links TRBV12-2 to TRBJ1-2; the table's D gene call, TRBD1, was not cross checked with the DNA. TRBV12-2 constitutes a pseudogene. Sequenced input: naive CD8+ T cells sorted from blood. The CDR3 sequence is CASRSGTGPSQDGYTF. The CDR3 DNA sequence: TGTGCAAGTCGATCCGGGACAGGACCCTCCCAAGATGGCTACACCTTC.